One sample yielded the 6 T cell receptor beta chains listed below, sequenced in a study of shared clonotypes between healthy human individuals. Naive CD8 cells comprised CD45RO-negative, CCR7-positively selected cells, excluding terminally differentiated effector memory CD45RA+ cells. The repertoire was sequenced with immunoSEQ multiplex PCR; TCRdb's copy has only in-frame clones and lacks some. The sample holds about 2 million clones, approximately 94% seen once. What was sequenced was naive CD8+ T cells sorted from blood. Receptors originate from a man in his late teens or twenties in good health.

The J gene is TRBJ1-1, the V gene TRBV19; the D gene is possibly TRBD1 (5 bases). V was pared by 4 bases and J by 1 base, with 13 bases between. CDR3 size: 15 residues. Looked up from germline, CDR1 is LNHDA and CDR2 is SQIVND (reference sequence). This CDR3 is CASSNGFQGNTEAFF. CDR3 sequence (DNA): TGTGCCAGTAGTAATGGGTTTCAGGGGAACACTGAAGCTTTCTTT.

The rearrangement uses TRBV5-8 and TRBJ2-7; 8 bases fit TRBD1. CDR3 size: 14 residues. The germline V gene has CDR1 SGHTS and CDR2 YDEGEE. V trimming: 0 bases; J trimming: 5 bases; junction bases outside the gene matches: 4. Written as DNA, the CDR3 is TGTGCCAGCAGCTTGGCAGGGGGCGCGCACGAGCAGTACTTC. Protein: CASSLAGGAHEQYF.

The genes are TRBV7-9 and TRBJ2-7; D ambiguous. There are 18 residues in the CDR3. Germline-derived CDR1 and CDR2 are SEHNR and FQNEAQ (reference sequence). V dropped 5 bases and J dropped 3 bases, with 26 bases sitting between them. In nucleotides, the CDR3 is TGTGCCAGCAGCGACTTTCAGGTTAATCACCCCCAGCTCTACGAGCAGTACTTC. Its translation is CASSDFQVNHPQLYEQYF.

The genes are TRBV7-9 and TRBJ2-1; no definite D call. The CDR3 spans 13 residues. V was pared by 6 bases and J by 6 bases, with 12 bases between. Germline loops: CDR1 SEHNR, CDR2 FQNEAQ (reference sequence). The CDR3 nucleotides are TGTGCCAGCAGAAACACACCGACCAATGAGCAGTTCTTC. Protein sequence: CASRNTPTNEQFF.

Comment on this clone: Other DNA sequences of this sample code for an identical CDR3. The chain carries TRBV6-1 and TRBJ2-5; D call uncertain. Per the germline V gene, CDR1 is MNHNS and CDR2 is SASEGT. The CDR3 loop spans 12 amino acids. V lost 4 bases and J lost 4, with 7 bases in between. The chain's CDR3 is CASSVLRETQYF. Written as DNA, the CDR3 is TGTGCCAGCAGTGTTTTACGAGAGACCCAGTACTTC.

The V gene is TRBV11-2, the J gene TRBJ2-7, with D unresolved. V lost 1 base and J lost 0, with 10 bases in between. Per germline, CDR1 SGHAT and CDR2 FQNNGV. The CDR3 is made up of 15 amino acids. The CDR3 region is CASSLGQISSYEQYF. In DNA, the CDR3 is TGTGCCAGCAGCTTAGGCCAGATAAGCTCCTACGAGCAGTACTTC.